The 27 T cell receptor beta chains below come from one sample, sequenced in a study of blood T cell repertoires in COVID-19. The method was immunoSEQ multiplex PCR; TCRdb's version includes in-frame clones alone and lacks a portion of them. The sample holds a few hundred thousand clones, roughly 80% seen once. Sequenced: peripheral blood. These receptors were obtained from a woman under 30 with acute or convalescent COVID-19.

The genes are TRBV27 and TRBJ1-2; D unclear. Per the germline V gene, CDR1 is MNHEY and CDR2 is SMNVEV (reference sequence). The germline V and J ends were trimmed by 6 bases and 2 bases, with 10 bases remaining between them. The CDR3 contains 13 residues. In DNA, the CDR3 is TGTGCCAGCAGCGACGGGTACAACTATGGCTACACCTTC. It specifies CASSDGYNYGYTF.

The rearrangement joins TRBV12-3 or TRBV12-4 to TRBJ1-1, with 9 bases that match TRBD1. The ends lost 5 bases at V and 11 bases at J; junction bases unmatched: 3. The CDR3 has 11 residues. CDR3 protein: CASSVDRGAFF. For the CDR3, the DNA is TGTGCCAGCAGTGTGGACAGGGGTGCTTTCTTT.

The chain is built from TRBV9 and TRBJ2-1; 10 nucleotides agree with TRBD2. This CDR3 is 15 amino acids long. CDR1 and CDR2 from the germline V gene are SGDLS and YYNGEE. With 0 bases clipped from V and 9 bases from J, the junction kept 6 bases outside the gene matches. This CDR3 reads CASSVVGTSVVEQFF. The CDR3 DNA sequence: TGTGCCAGCAGCGTAGTTGGGACTAGCGTAGTTGAGCAGTTCTTC.

This chain links TRBV3-1 (or the pseudogene TRBV3-2) with TRBJ1-1, with D perhaps matching TRBD1 (6 bases). V was pared by 1 base and J by 7 bases, with 22 bases between. The CDR3 runs to 17 residues. CDR1 and CDR2 from the germline V gene are LGHDT and YNNKEL (reference sequence). CDR3 amino acids: CASSQAQGKPVASEAFF. The CDR3 nucleotides are TGTGCCAGCAGCCAAGCCCAGGGGAAACCGGTTGCCAGTGAAGCTTTCTTT.

The V call is TRBV19, the J call TRBJ1-5; D uncertain. V was trimmed by 5 bases and J by 0 bases, leaving 5 bases between them. CDR1 LNHDA and CDR2 SQIVND come from the germline V gene (reference sequence). The CDR3 is 13 amino acids. CDR3 region: CASSPYSNQPQHF. As DNA, the CDR3 is TGTGCCAGTAGTCCCTATAGCAATCAGCCCCAGCATTTT. Complete variable domain (other parts from reference TRBV19 and TRBJ1-5): DGGITQSPKYLFRKEGQNVTLSCEQNLNHDAMYWYRQDPGQGLRLIYYSQIVNDFQKGDIAEGYSVSREKKESFPLTVTSAQKNPTAFYLCASSPYSNQPQHFGDGTRLSIL.

J is TRBJ1-4 and V is TRBV14; D is ambiguous. V lost 4 bases and J lost 5, with 11 bases in between. Germline V gene sequence: CDR1 SGHDN, CDR2 FVKESK. The CDR3 length is 14 residues. CDR3 bases: TGTGCCAGCAGCCCGGGGTTCTCGAATGAAAAACTGTTTTTT. As protein: CASSPGFSNEKLFF.

This chain joins TRBV7-9 and TRBJ2-2, with TRBD2 matching 13 bases. CDR3 length: 16 amino acids. Germline assignment: CDR1 SEHNR and CDR2 FQNEAQ (reference sequence). The V segment lost 11 bases and the J segment 5 bases; nucleotides outside the gene matches: 11. The DNA for the CDR3 is TGTGCCGCTGGGACTAGCGGGACTTCGTTGACCGGGGAGCTGTTTTTT. As protein: CAAGTSGTSLTGELFF.

The gene calls are TRBV6-2 or TRBV6-3 and TRBJ1-5, with 9 bases fitting TRBD1. The germline V gene has CDR1 MNHEY and CDR2 SVGEGT. The CDR3 contains 14 residues. Trimming cost V 6 bases and J 4 bases; bases outside gene matches: 4. This CDR3 reads CASRYRGPNQPQHF. For the CDR3, the DNA is TGTGCCAGCAGGTACAGGGGGCCGAATCAGCCCCAGCATTTT.

V gene TRBV9 combines with J gene TRBJ2-3; TRBD2 is a possible D gene (5 bases). Germline V gene sequence: CDR1 SGDLS, CDR2 YYNGEE. V was shortened by 0 bases and J by 4 bases, with 18 bases between the two germline ends. The CDR3 spans 17 residues. The CDR3 is CASSVGDPGEMADTQYF. DNA of the CDR3: TGTGCCAGCAGCGTAGGCGACCCCGGGGAGATGGCAGATACGCAGTATTTT. The variable domain in full, with the rest retrieved from reference TRBV9 and TRBJ2-3, is DSGVTQTPKHLITATGQRVTLRCSPRSGDLSVYWYQQSLDQGLQFLIQYYNGEERAKGNILERFSAQQFPDLHSELNLSSLELGDSALYFCASSVGDPGEMADTQYFGPGTRLTVL.

V gene TRBV28 combines with J gene TRBJ1-5; D remains unclear. With 4 bases removed from V and 0 bases from J, the gap between germline ends came to 7 bases. In germline, CDR1 is MDHEN, CDR2 SYDVKM. The CDR3 consists of 14 residues. This chain's CDR3 is CASSSTYSNQPQHF. In DNA form, the CDR3 reads TGTGCCAGCAGTTCGACTTATAGCAATCAGCCCCAGCATTTT.

This clone was counted between two and nine times. The CDR3 sequence: CASSYLYSPLHF. The CDR3 coding sequence is TGTGCCAGCAGTTACCTCTATTCACCCCTCCACTTT. The V and J genes are TRBV6-2 or TRBV6-3 and TRBJ1-6, with D uncertain. Germline lookup yields CDR1 MNHEY and CDR2 SVGEGT. Trimming shortened V by 2 bases and J by 8 bases, and 4 bases separated the two germline ends. This CDR3 is 12 amino acids long.

In this sample, this clone turned up a few times. A junction boundary mismatches the germline segment, possibly from a read error. The chain uses TRBV18 and TRBJ2-5; 12 nucleotides agree with TRBD1. Germline-derived CDR1 and CDR2 are KGHSH and LQKENI. CDR3 length: 17 amino acids. As DNA, the CDR3 is TGTGCCAGCTCACCCCCGACCGGGACAGGGGGCCAAAAGACCCAGTACTTC. Translating gives CASSPPTGTGGQKTQYF.

This clone is a singleton in its sample. The gene calls are TRBV19 and TRBJ1-4; D gene ambiguous. V was cut by 8 bases and J by 4 bases, with 17 bases left in between. Looked up from germline, CDR1 is LNHDA and CDR2 is SQIVND (reference sequence). The CDR3 runs 15 residues. The CDR3 coding sequence is TGTGCCAGTTCGTCCGCTTTAGAAAGTAATGAAAAACTGTTTTTT. Protein sequence: CASSSALESNEKLFF.

The chain employs TRBV7-9 and TRBJ2-3; the D is unclear. The CDR3 covers 13 residues. Trimming stripped 1 base from V and 2 bases from J, with 4 bases between. Germline CDR1 reads SEHNR; CDR2 reads FQNEAQ (reference sequence). CDR3 DNA sequence: TGTGCCAGCAGCTTAGTTTACACAGATACGCAGTATTTT. Translation: CASSLVYTDTQYF.

This chain links TRBV5-6 with TRBJ2-7, with 11 bases that match TRBD1. Germline assignment: CDR1 SGHDT and CDR2 YYEEEE. With V trimmed by 2 bases and J by 6 bases, 7 bases remained unmatched. The CDR3 has 15 amino acids. CDR3 residues: CASSLLGQGAGEQYF. CDR3 DNA sequence: TGTGCCAGCAGCTTACTTGGACAGGGGGCGGGCGAGCAGTACTTC.

The rearrangement links TRBV2 to TRBJ2-2, with TRBD2 matching over 8 bases. The J segment lost 7 bases and the V segment lost 6 bases, leaving 7 bases of the junction unmatched. The CDR3 is made up of 14 amino acids. Germline CDR1 and CDR2: SNHLY and FYNNEI. CDR3 DNA: TGTGCCAGCAGGAGAGCGGGAGCGGGCGGGGAGCTGTTTTTT. Translation: CASRRAGAGGELFF.

The chain combines TRBV6-4 with TRBJ2-5, with D possibly matching TRBD2 (6 bases). Trimming took off 2 bases at V and 1 base at J, with 17 bases between the two ends. The CDR3 loop spans 17 amino acids. Germline V gene sequence: CDR1 MRHNA, CDR2 SNTAGT. The CDR3 DNA sequence: TGTGCCAGCAGTGACCCCAGACTAGTGTTCCCCCAAGAGACCCAGTACTTC. It yields the protein CASSDPRLVFPQETQYF.

Remarks on this clone: The same CDR3 also results from other DNA sequences found in this sample. The genes are TRBV28 and TRBJ2-7; D unresolved. The CDR3 is 12 amino acids. The V end lost 3 bases, the J end lost 4 bases, and 7 bases lay between the germline ends. CDR1 is MDHEN, CDR2 SYDVKM, per germline. CDR3 nucleotides: TGTGCCAGCAGTTTGGGCCTATACGAGCAGTACTTC. As protein: CASSLGLYEQYF.

This clone was observed once. The genes are TRBV7-9 and TRBJ2-1; D perhaps matches TRBD1 (5 bases). V was cut by 5 bases and J by 5 bases, with 19 bases left in between. CDR1 is SEHNR and CDR2 is FQNEAQ in the germline V gene (reference sequence). This CDR3 is 16 amino acids long. CDR3 amino acids: CASSPTARALDNEQFF. CDR3 nucleotides: TGTGCCAGCAGCCCCACCGCCAGGGCGTTGGACAATGAGCAGTTCTTC.

This clone was seen at least ten times. This sequence joins TRBV28 and TRBJ2-1; D gene uncertain. The V end was cut by 5 bases, the J end by 1 base, with 15 bases between. CDR1 and CDR2 from the germline V gene are MDHEN and SYDVKM. The CDR3 is made up of 16 amino acids. As DNA, the CDR3 is TGTGCCAGCAGTGACCGCACCGGGTCTTCCTACAATGAGCAGTTCTTC. Amino acids: CASSDRTGSSYNEQFF.

The chain links TRBV15 to TRBJ1-2; the D is unclear. Germline CDR1 reads LNHNV; CDR2 reads YYDKDF (reference sequence). This CDR3 region has 15 residues. Trimming stripped 0 bases from V and 3 bases from J, with 11 bases between. The CDR3: CATSRDRGGDYGYTF. CDR3 DNA: TGTGCCACCAGCAGAGATCGAGGAGGTGACTATGGCTACACCTTC.

V and J are TRBV28 and TRBJ2-7, with a weak D call TRBD2 (6 bases). In germline, CDR1 is MDHEN, CDR2 SYDVKM. Between the trimmed V and J ends, which lost 4 bases and 4 bases, there was a span of 17 bases. The CDR3 sequence is 15 residues long. The CDR3 nucleotides are TGTGCCAGCAGTTGGATTGAGGGAGGCCGGTACGAGCAGTACTTC. Translated, it gives CASSWIEGGRYEQYF.

The rearrangement links TRBV5-5 to TRBJ2-1; TRBD2 matches at 11 bases. The trim removed 3 bases at V and 2 bases at J, leaving 1 base unmatched. CDR3 length: 15 residues. Germline-derived CDR1 and CDR2 are SGHKS and YYEKEE (reference sequence). The chain's CDR3 is CASSSTSGTYNEQFF. DNA of the CDR3: TGTGCCAGCAGCTCGACTAGCGGGACCTACAATGAGCAGTTCTTC.

The chain joins TRBV19 to TRBJ1-5; TRBD1 aligns across 8 bases. The CDR3 spans 13 residues. Germline V gene data show CDR1 as LNHDA and CDR2 as SQIVND (reference sequence). J gave up 7 bases and V 9 bases, and 8 bases lay outside the gene matches. The CDR3 sequence: CASSGTGNQPQHF. The CDR3 DNA is TGTGCCAGCAGCGGGACAGGAAACCAGCCCCAGCATTTT.

The rearrangement uses TRBV11-2 and TRBJ1-2; D gene unclear. In germline, CDR1 is SGHAT, CDR2 FQNNGV. V was pared by 5 bases and J by 6 bases, with 16 bases between. The CDR3 is 14 residues long. In nucleotides, the CDR3 is TGTGCCAGCAGCCCGACCCCCGTCGGGGATGGCTACACCTTC. This encodes CASSPTPVGDGYTF.

The chain links TRBV4-3 to TRBJ1-2, with 7 bases fitting TRBD1. The V gene's germline CDR1 is LGHNA and CDR2 YSLEER. Trimming at V came to 0 bases and at J to 4 bases, leaving 5 bases not matched to a gene. The CDR3 has 15 residues. The CDR3 protein is CASSQDSGQSYGYTF. The CDR3 DNA reads TGCGCCAGCAGCCAAGATTCGGGACAGAGCTATGGCTACACCTTC.

The chain joins TRBV3-1 (or the pseudogene TRBV3-2) to TRBJ1-1, with D uncertain. Germline V CDR1 and CDR2: LGHDT, YNNKEL (reference sequence). Between the trimmed V and J ends, which lost 2 bases and 6 bases, there was a span of 10 bases. CDR3 length equals 13 residues. The CDR3 loop reads CASSQRGGAEAFF. The CDR3 DNA is TGTGCCAGCAGCCAACGGGGTGGGGCTGAAGCTTTCTTT.